This T cell receptor (beta chain) was sequenced during a study of T cell responses to AZD1222 COVID-19 vaccine. Some second doses came at about 4 weeks and others at about 12 weeks; these were pooled. On this clone itself: The antigen remains undetermined.

CDR3 length: 16 amino acids. The V gene end was trimmed by 4 bases and the J gene end by 6 bases; junction bases not matched to a gene: 12. Germline V CDR1 and CDR2: SGHTA, FQGNSA. Only in-frame clones appear in the TCRdb table, and some are missing; sequencing was by immunoSEQ multiplex PCR. The sample has more than 95,000 clones, more than 75% seen once. Study-wide results and limits: Sampling that yielded the repertoires occurred only after the peak T cell response. Across the whole spike, CD4 TCRs peaked at regions 160-218 and 743-854.

The J gene is TRBJ2-7, the V gene TRBV7-2, with 10 positions matching TRBD1. Sequencing used peripheral blood, obtained 28 days after the second AZD1222 dose. This TCR derives from an adult who received the AZD1222 COVID-19 vaccine. In DNA form, the CDR3 reads TGTGCCAGCAGCTCAAGGGGGACAGGGGTCGCGGGCGAGCAGTACTTC. Amino acid sequence: CASSSRGTGVAGEQYF.